What follows describes a single T cell receptor (beta chain). The antigen is not known. Memory CD4+ cells were defined as CD4+CD45RO+CD25-. Regarding the study as a whole: Tumor memory CD4+ T cell TCR gene usage was found to cluster with blood and lymph node memory CD4+ cells and with lymph node naive CD4+ cells.

Semi-nested PCR with Nested Universal Primer A followed constant-region reverse priming of full-length variable regions. TCRdb redid the calling of the 5' RACE reads with MiXCR, one entry per CDR3 protein. The data contain some 8,000 distinct CDR3 sequences, under 60% of them singletons. Germline CDR1 and CDR2: SGHRS and YFSETQ. Trimming shortened V by 0 bases and J by 3 bases, and 22 bases separated the two germline ends. CDR3 size: 19 residues. The chain employs TRBV5-1 and TRBJ2-1; TRBD2 might be the D (6 bases). The sequenced sample was memory CD4+ T cells sorted from a lymph node. Subset here: memory CD4+ T cells, CD4+CD45RO+CD25-. The receptor was isolated from a female donor with breast cancer. This CDR3 reads CASSLEGSRLRGFYNEQFF. CDR3 in DNA: TGCGCCAGCAGCTTGGAAGGCTCCCGGCTGCGGGGTTTCTACAATGAGCAGTTCTTC. Full variable domain (rest looked up from reference TRBV5-1 and TRBJ2-1): KAGVTQTPRYLIKTRGQQVTLSCSPISGHRSVSWYQQTPGQGLQFLFEYFSETQRNKGNFPGRFSGRQFSNSRSEMNVSTLELGDSALYLCASSLEGSRLRGFYNEQFFGPGTRLTVL.